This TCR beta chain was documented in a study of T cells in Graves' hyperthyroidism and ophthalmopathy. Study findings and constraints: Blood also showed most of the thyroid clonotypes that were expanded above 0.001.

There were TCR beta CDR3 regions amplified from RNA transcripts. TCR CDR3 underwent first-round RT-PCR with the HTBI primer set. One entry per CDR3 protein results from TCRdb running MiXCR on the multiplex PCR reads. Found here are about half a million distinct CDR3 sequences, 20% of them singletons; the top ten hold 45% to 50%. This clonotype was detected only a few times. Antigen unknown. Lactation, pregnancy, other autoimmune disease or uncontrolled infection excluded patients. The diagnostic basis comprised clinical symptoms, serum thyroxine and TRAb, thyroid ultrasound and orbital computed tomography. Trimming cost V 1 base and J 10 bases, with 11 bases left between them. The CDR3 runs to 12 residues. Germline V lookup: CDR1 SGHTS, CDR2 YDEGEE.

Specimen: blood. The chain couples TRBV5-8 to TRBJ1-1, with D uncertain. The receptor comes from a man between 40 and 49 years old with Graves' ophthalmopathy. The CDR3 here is CASSLYEGIAFF. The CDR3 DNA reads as TGTGCCAGCAGCTTGTACGAGGGCATAGCTTTCTTT.